A single sample is the source of the 20 T cell receptor beta chains below, sequenced in a study of T cells in Graves' hyperthyroidism and ophthalmopathy. RNA transcripts provided the source from which TCR beta CDR3 regions were amplified. Initially, a first-round RT-PCR of the TCR CDR3 employed the HTBI primer set. From the multiplex PCR reads, TCRdb called clonotypes with MiXCR, one entry per CDR3 protein. The data contain fewer than 450,000 distinct CDR3 sequences, roughly 15% of them singletons. Sequencing input: blood. The receptors come from a woman aged 60-70 years with Graves' ophthalmopathy.

The chain uses TRBV29-1 and TRBJ1-2; D remains ambiguous. CDR1 and CDR2 (germline): SQVTM, ANQGSEA. The V end was cut by 4 bases, the J end by 8 bases, with 8 bases between. This CDR3 comprises 10 residues. CDR3 DNA: TGCAGCGTTGGAGATCGGGGCTACACCTTC. Translation gives CSVGDRGYTF.

This clonotype was detected a few times. Relative to the germline gene, one junction end is altered; a read error may explain this. The chain employs TRBV11-2 and TRBJ2-2, with D possibly matching TRBD2 (5 bases). Germline loops: CDR1 SGHAT, CDR2 FQNNGV. This CDR3 is 15 amino acids long. The DNA of the CDR3 is TGTGCCAGCAGCCGATTTGGAGCGAACACCGGGGAGATGTTTTTT. Residues: CASSRFGANTGEMFF.

This clonotype has a count of ten or more. The chain links TRBV30 to TRBJ1-1, with D hard to call. Trimming left V 2 bases short and J 4 bases short, with 11 bases between. The CDR3 is made up of 13 amino acids. In germline, CDR1 is GTSNPN, CDR2 SVGIG (reference sequence). The CDR3: CAWSQGRFTEAFF. The CDR3 DNA is TGTGCCTGGAGTCAAGGACGGTTCACTGAAGCTTTCTTT.

This clonotype was detected a few times. The CDR3 region is CASSQRQSNSPLHF. The CDR3 bases are TGTGCCAGCAGCCAAAGACAGAGTAATTCACCCCTCCACTTT. The V and J genes are TRBV28 and TRBJ1-6; TRBD1 might be the D (5 bases). V gave up 6 bases and J gave up 6 bases, with 12 bases separating them. This CDR3 is 14 amino acids long. Per germline, CDR1 MDHEN and CDR2 SYDVKM.

This clonotype was observed many times. The chain combines TRBV20-1 with TRBJ2-7; either TRBD1 or TRBD2 may supply D (5 bases each). The CDR3 has 17 amino acids. Trimming took off 1 base at V and 2 bases at J, with 21 bases between the two ends. Germline CDR1 is DFQATT and CDR2 is SNEGSKA (reference sequence). In nucleotides, the CDR3 is TGCAGTGCTAGAGTCCTTTCCCGGGGCACACTGGCCTACGAGCAGTACTTC. This translates into CSARVLSRGTLAYEQYF.

V usage is TRBV3-1 and J usage is TRBJ1-6; 10 nucleotides agree with TRBD1. Germline lookup yields CDR1 LGHDT and CDR2 YNNKEL (reference sequence). This CDR3 spans 14 amino acids. V was clipped by 4 bases and J by 6 bases; unmatched bases: 0. The CDR3 is CASSRTGGNSPLHF. Here the CDR3 DNA reads TGTGCCAGCAGCCGGACAGGGGGTAATTCACCCCTCCACTTT.

This clonotype was observed many times. The chain's CDR3 is CASSLVTPPAEAFF. CDR3 coding DNA: TGTGCCAGCAGCTTAGTTACCCCTCCGGCTGAAGCTTTCTTT. This chain links TRBV11-2 with TRBJ1-1, with D uncertain. This CDR3 has 14 residues. Between the trimmed V and J ends, which lost 1 base and 6 bases, there was a span of 12 bases. Looked up from germline, CDR1 is SGHAT and CDR2 is FQNNGV.

This clonotype has at least ten counts. The chain is built from TRBV6-1 and TRBJ2-7; maybe TRBD2 (6 bases). Trimming removed 5 bases at V and 1 base at J, with 9 bases between. The CDR3 has 13 residues. Germline V lookup: CDR1 MNHNS, CDR2 SASEGT. Here the CDR3 DNA reads TGTGCCAGCAGTACGACTAGTTCCTACGAGCAGTACTTC. Translation gives CASSTTSSYEQYF.

This clonotype has a handful of counts. The germline gene is not matched at one end of the junction; a read error may be the cause. The chain carries TRBV25-1 and TRBJ1-6; D is undetermined. Germline lookup yields CDR1 MGHDK and CDR2 SYGVNS. The CDR3 totals 13 residues. Here the CDR3 reads CASSEQFNSPIHF. The CDR3, as DNA: TGTGCCAGCAGTGAACAGTTTAATTCACCCATCCACTTT.

The chain has TRBV9 and TRBJ2-6, with D maybe TRBD2 (5 bases). CDR1 is SGDLS, CDR2 YYNGEE, per germline. This CDR3 spans 15 amino acids. Between the trimmed V and J ends, which lost 4 bases and 3 bases, there was a span of 11 bases. The CDR3, as DNA: TGTGCCAGCAGCCGGGGTGTTAATGGGGCCAACGTCCTGACTTTC. Its translation is CASSRGVNGANVLTF.

Ten or more counts support this clonotype. The rearrangement joins TRBV5-1 to TRBJ2-7; D call uncertain. Between the trimmed V and J ends, which lost 0 bases and 1 base, there was a span of 8 bases. CDR1 SGHRS and CDR2 YFSETQ come from the germline V gene. This CDR3 region has 14 residues. The chain's CDR3 is CASSLEPGSYEQYF. The CDR3 nucleotides are TGCGCCAGCAGCTTGGAGCCGGGTTCCTACGAGCAGTACTTC.

This clonotype showed up many times. The chain links TRBV2 to TRBJ2-1; D is ambiguous. Germline V gene lookup returns CDR1 SNHLY and CDR2 FYNNEI. V gave up 7 bases and J gave up 10 bases, with 11 bases separating them. This CDR3 contains 11 residues. In nucleotides, the CDR3 is TGTGCCAGCATAACAGATACCGAGCAGTTCTTC. It codes for CASITDTEQFF.

This clonotype was recorded many times. The genes are TRBV30 and TRBJ1-1; TRBD1 matches at 7 bases. Per the germline V gene, CDR1 is GTSNPN and CDR2 is SVGIG (reference sequence). This CDR3 is 12 amino acids long. V gave up 5 bases and J gave up 11 bases; unmatched junction bases: 11. The CDR3 coding sequence is TGTGCCTGGGACAGGGTTGCCCGTGAGGCTTTCTTT. Amino acid sequence: CAWDRVAREAFF.

The V call is TRBV29-1, the J call TRBJ2-2; 10 bases map to TRBD1. The ends lost 4 bases at V and 7 bases at J; junction bases unmatched: 9. This CDR3 region has 15 residues. Germline CDR1 and CDR2: SQVTM and ANQGSEA. This chain's CDR3 is CSVVYGTGVDGELFF. CDR3 DNA: TGCAGCGTTGTCTACGGGACAGGGGTTGACGGGGAGCTGTTTTTT.

This clonotype was seen repeatedly, ten times or more. The rearrangement uses TRBV27 and TRBJ2-1; the D gene is possibly TRBD2 (5 bases). The CDR3 has 13 residues. Germline CDR1 and CDR2: MNHEY and SMNVEV (reference sequence). Trimming cost V 7 bases and J 4 bases, with 11 bases left between them. The chain's CDR3 is CASIGGPYNEQFF. For the CDR3, the DNA is TGTGCCAGCATAGGCGGGCCTTACAATGAGCAGTTCTTC.

This clonotype was seen ten or more times. V usage is TRBV7-6 and J usage is TRBJ2-7; TRBD2 aligns across 9 bases. With 3 bases clipped from V and 2 bases from J, the junction kept 11 bases outside the gene matches. Germline V gene lookup returns CDR1 SGHVS and CDR2 FNYEAQ. This CDR3 comprises 17 residues. The CDR3 spells CASSFIAGESPTYEQYF. CDR3 bases: TGTGCCAGCAGCTTTATAGCGGGAGAGAGTCCCACCTACGAGCAGTACTTC.

This sequence joins TRBV7-9 and TRBJ2-3; 7 bases match TRBD2. CDR3 length: 16 residues. Trimming removed 1 base from V and 0 bases from J; junction bases left unmatched: 4. The germline CDR1 and CDR2 sequences are SEHNR and FQNEAQ (reference sequence). CDR3 in amino acids: CASSLVFSGSTDTQYF. CDR3 nucleotides: TGTGCCAGCAGCTTAGTTTTTAGCGGGAGCACAGATACGCAGTATTTT.

This clonotype was detected many times. The V and J genes are TRBV2 and TRBJ2-3, with 9 bases matching TRBD2. The J segment lost 4 bases and the V segment lost 11 bases, leaving 10 bases of the junction unmatched. This CDR3 is 14 amino acids long. Germline loops: CDR1 SNHLY, CDR2 FYNNEI. The CDR3 nucleotides read TGTGCCGGCAAGGCGGGAGGGCCCTCAGATACGCAGTATTTT. Residues: CAGKAGGPSDTQYF.

This clonotype was recorded a few times. The V and J genes are TRBV28 and TRBJ1-4; TRBD1 matches 12 bases. The length of the CDR3 is 15 residues. The germline CDR1 and CDR2 sequences are MDHEN and SYDVKM. Trimming removed 6 bases from V and 8 bases from J; junction bases left unmatched: 7. CDR3 in amino acids: CASRPPGQGAEKLFF. The CDR3 DNA sequence: TGTGCCAGCAGGCCACCGGGACAGGGGGCGGAAAAACTGTTTTTT.

The rearrangement joins TRBV9 to TRBJ2-7, with TRBD2 as a possible D gene (6 bases). This CDR3 has 15 residues. V gave up 4 bases and J gave up 3 bases, with 17 bases separating them. Germline CDR1 and CDR2: SGDLS and YYNGEE. The CDR3 protein is CASSLGLGIGYEQYF. The CDR3 DNA is TGTGCCAGCAGCCTGGGACTCGGAATCGGCTACGAGCAGTACTTC. Drawing the rest from reference TRBV9 and TRBJ2-7, the complete variable domain is DSGVTQTPKHLITATGQRVTLRCSPRSGDLSVYWYQQSLDQGLQFLIQYYNGEERAKGNILERFSAQQFPDLHSELNLSSLELGDSALYFCASSLGLGIGYEQYFGPGTRLTVT.